These T cell receptor beta chains were read from a single sample in a study of CD8 T cells in ankylosing spondylitis. Each CDR3 protein is one row after TCRdb ran MiXCR on the 5' RACE reads. The data show approximately 110,000 distinct CDR3 sequences, approximately 25% seen once. Sequencing input: synovial fluid, either unsorted or a sorted T cell fraction (not recorded which). Every receptor here comes from a male donor with ankylosing spondylitis. Both conserved end residues are part of each CDR3. Fields, in order: clone size, V gene, D gene, J gene, CDR3 protein, CDR3 DNA. A D gene is named only where the DNA matches it firmly. Clone sizes are given selectively: once, few, many, or a class where the clone is expanded.

>NA|TRBV6-1|TRBD2|TRBJ2-1
CASRSLAGGYNEQFF
TGTGCCAGCAGGTCACTAGCGGGAGGGTACAATGAGCAGTTCTTC
>many|TRBV20-1|NA|TRBJ1-5
CSARALGSSPQHF
TGCAGTGCTAGAGCGTTAGGGAGTTCGCCCCAGCATTTT
>NA|TRBV28|NA|TRBJ1-4
CASSSYEAGTRNEKLFF
TGTGCCAGCAGTTCATATGAGGCGGGGACAAGAAATGAAAAACTGTTTTTT
>NA|TRBV7-9|NA|TRBJ2-1
CASSIGQTRFVEQFF
TGTGCCAGCAGCATCGGACAGACCAGGTTTGTGGAGCAGTTCTTC
>NA|TRBV4-1|NA|TRBJ2-3
CASSLDNGGSTDTQYF
TGCGCCAGCAGCCTCGATAACGGCGGCAGCACAGATACGCAGTATTTT
>many|TRBV11-2|TRBD2|TRBJ2-1
CASSLDLAGNPTLTVDEQFF
TGTGCCAGCAGCTTAGATCTAGCGGGAAACCCTACCTTGACCGTCGATGAGCAGTTCTTC
>NA|TRBV7-6|TRBD2|TRBJ2-7
CASSRLPGGSSYEQYF
TGTGCCAGCAGCAGACTCCCGGGAGGGAGCTCCTACGAGCAGTACTTC
>NA|TRBV11-3|NA|TRBJ2-3
CASSSRLAGPDTQYF
TGTGCCAGCAGCTCCCGTTTGGCGGGCCCAGATACGCAGTATTTT
>NA|TRBV11-2|NA|TRBJ1-6
CASSLEVGSNSPLHF
TGTGCCAGCAGCTTAGAAGTCGGGAGCAATTCACCCCTCCACTTT
>few|TRBV5-1|TRBD2|TRBJ2-1
CASRGLAGGNEQFF
TGCGCCAGCAGGGGGCTAGCGGGAGGCAATGAGCAGTTCTTC
>NA|TRBV6-1|TRBD1|TRBJ1-1
CASRKTGGGTEAFF
TGTGCCAGCAGGAAAACAGGGGGTGGTACTGAAGCTTTCTTT
>NA|TRBV3-1|NA|TRBJ1-6
CASSQALQAPLHF
TGTGCCAGCAGCCAAGCACTACAGGCACCCCTCCACTTT
>few|TRBV28|NA|TRBJ2-1
CASSSLLADQFF
TGTGCCAGCAGTTCCCTACTGGCGGATCAGTTCTTC
>many|TRBV6-1|NA|TRBJ1-1
CASGWGNTEAFF
TGTGCCAGCGGATGGGGGAACACTGAAGCTTTCTTT
>NA|TRBV30|TRBD2|TRBJ2-1
CAWSAGTSGYNEQFF
TGTGCCTGGAGTGCCGGGACTAGCGGATACAATGAGCAGTTCTTC
>few|TRBV30|NA|TRBJ1-4
CAWGSGTGRHF
NA
>few|TRBV29-1|NA|TRBJ2-1
CSALGGTEYNEQFF
TGCAGCGCCCTAGGGGGGACTGAATACAATGAGCAGTTCTTC
>few|TRBV19|TRBD2|TRBJ2-1
CAKGGSSYNEQFF
TGTGCCAAGGGCGGGAGCTCCTACAATGAGCAGTTCTTC
>few|TRBV2|NA|TRBJ1-1
CASMGLRGNTEAFF
TGTGCCAGCATGGGTCTAAGGGGGAACACTGAAGCTTTCTTT
>once|TRBV19|NA|TRBJ1-6
CAPALGNSPLHF
TGTGCCCCGGCCCTGGGAAATTCACCCCTCCACTTT
>many|TRBV12-3/TRBV12-4|NA|TRBJ2-5
CASTNGRGLNQETQYF
TGTGCCAGCACAAACGGTAGGGGACTTAATCAAGAGACCCAGTACTTC
>NA|TRBV5-1|TRBD2|TRBJ2-5
CASSLVGSGSKGQGQYF
TGCGCCAGCAGCTTGGTCGGTAGCGGGAGCAAAGGGCAGGGCCAGTACTTC
>few|TRBV5-5|NA|TRBJ2-3
CASSLAPHTDTQYF
TGTGCCAGCAGCTTAGCGCCACACACAGATACGCAGTATTTT
>NA|TRBV20-1|TRBD1|TRBJ2-5
CSARDPTAGQAAQETQYF
TGCAGTGCTAGAGATCCTACCGCTGGACAGGCCGCGCAAGAGACCCAGTACTTC
>NA|TRBV7-9|NA|TRBJ2-2
CASAPRAVTNTGELFF
TGTGCCAGCGCCCCCAGGGCAGTCACGAACACCGGGGAGCTGTTTTTT
>many|TRBV20-1|TRBD2|TRBJ2-3
CSAFAGADTQYF
TGCAGTGCTTTTGCGGGGGCAGATACGCAGTATTTT